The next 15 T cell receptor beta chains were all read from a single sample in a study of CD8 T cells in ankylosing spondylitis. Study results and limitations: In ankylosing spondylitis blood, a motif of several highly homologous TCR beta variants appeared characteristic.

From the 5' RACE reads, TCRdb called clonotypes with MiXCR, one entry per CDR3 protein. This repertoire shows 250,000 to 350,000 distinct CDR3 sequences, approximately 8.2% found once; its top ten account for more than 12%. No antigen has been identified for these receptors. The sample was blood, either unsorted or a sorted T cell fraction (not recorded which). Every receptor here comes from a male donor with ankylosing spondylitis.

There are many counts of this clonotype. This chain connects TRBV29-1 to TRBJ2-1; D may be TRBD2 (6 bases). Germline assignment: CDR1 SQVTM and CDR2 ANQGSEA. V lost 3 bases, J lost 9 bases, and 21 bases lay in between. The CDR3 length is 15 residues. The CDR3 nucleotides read TGCAGCGTTGACACCCCCGGGACTTCTAGTAGTGAGCAGTTCTTC. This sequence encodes CSVDTPGTSSSEQFF.

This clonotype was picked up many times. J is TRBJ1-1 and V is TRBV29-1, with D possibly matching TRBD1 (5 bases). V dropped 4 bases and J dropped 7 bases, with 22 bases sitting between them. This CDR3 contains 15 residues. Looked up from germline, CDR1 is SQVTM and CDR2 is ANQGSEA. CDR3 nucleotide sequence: TGCAGCGTTGCCGGGGGGACTGATTCGAAAGGTGAAGCTTTCTTT. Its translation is CSVAGGTDSKGEAFF.

The CDR3 region has the DNA TGCAGTGCTAGAGGATCGGGAGGGCCTGGCACAGATACGCAGTATTTT. This gives the protein CSARGSGGPGTDTQYF. This chain links TRBV20-1 with TRBJ2-3; 8 bases match TRBD2. The CDR3 sequence is 16 residues long. V shed 1 base, J shed 1 base, and the junction held 7 bases outside the gene matches. Germline CDR1 is DFQATT and CDR2 is SNEGSKA (reference sequence).

In nucleotides, the CDR3 is TGCAGTGCACCCATCTATGAGCAGTTCTTC. It specifies CSAPIYEQFF. The rearrangement uses TRBV20-1 and TRBJ2-1; D is unresolved. Trimming cost V 6 bases and J 8 bases, with 8 bases left between them. Germline assignment: CDR1 DFQATT and CDR2 SNEGSKA (reference sequence). CDR3 length equals 10 residues.

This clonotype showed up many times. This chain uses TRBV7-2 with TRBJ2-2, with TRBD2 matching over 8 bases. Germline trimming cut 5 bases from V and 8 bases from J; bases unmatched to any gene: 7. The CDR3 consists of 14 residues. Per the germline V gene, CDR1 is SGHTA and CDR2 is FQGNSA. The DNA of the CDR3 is TGTGCCAGCAGCAAGGGACTAGTGCCGGGGGAGCTGTTTTTT. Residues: CASSKGLVPGELFF. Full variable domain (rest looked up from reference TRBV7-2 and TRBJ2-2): GAGVSQSPSNKVTEKGKDVELRCDPISGHTALYWYRQSLGQGLEFLIYFQGNSAPDKSGLPSDRFSAERTGGSVSTLTIQRTQQEDSAVYLCASSKGLVPGELFFGEGSRLTVL.

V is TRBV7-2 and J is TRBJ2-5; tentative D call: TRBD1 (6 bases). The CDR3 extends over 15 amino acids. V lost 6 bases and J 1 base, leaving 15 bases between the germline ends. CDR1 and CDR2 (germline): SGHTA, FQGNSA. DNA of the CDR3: TGTGCCAGCAGTCGGACAGCAGTTGGCCAAGAGACCCAGTACTTC. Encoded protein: CASSRTAVGQETQYF.

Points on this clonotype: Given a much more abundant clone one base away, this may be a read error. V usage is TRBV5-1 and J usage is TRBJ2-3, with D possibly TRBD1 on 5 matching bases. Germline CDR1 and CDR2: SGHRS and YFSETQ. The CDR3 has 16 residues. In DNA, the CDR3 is TGCGCCAGCAACTTGGTCGACAGTAGTAGCACAGATACGCAGTATTTT. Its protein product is CASNLVDSSSTDTQYF.

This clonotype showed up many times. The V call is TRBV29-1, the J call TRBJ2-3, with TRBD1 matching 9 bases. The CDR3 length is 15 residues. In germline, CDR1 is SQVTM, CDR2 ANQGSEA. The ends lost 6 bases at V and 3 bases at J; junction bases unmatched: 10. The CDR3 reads CSVLKLQGATDTQYF. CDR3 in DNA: TGCAGCGTCCTAAAATTACAGGGGGCGACAGATACGCAGTATTTT.

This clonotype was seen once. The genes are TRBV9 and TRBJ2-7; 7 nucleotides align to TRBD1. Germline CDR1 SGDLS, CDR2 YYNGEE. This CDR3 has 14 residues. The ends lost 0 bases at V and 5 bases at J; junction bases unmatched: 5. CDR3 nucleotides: TGTGCCAGCAGCGTAGGGGGGACAGTCAACGAGCAGTACTTC. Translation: CASSVGGTVNEQYF.

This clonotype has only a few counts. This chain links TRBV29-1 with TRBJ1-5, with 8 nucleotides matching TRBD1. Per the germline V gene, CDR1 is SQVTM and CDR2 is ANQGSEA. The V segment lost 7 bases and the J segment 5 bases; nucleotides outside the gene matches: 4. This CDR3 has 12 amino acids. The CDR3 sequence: CSAQTGDQPQHF. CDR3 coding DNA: TGCAGCGCTCAGACAGGGGATCAGCCCCAGCATTTT.

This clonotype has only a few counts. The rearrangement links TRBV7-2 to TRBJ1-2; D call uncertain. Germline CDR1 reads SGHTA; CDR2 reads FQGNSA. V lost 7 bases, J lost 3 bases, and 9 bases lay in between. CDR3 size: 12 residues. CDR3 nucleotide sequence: TGTGCCAGCACCCCGGTCGACTATGGCTACACCTTC. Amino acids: CASTPVDYGYTF.

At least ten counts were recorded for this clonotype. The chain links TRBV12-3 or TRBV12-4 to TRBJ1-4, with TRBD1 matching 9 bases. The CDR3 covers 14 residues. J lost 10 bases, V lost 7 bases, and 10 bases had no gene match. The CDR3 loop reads CASTYADRGGKLFF. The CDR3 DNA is TGTGCCAGCACCTATGCGGACAGGGGTGGAAAACTGTTTTTT.

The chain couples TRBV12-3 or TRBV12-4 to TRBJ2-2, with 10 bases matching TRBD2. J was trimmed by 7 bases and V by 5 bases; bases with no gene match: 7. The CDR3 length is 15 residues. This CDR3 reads CASSLRLAGIGELFF. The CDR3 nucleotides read TGTGCCAGCAGTCTTAGACTAGCGGGCATCGGGGAGCTGTTTTTT.

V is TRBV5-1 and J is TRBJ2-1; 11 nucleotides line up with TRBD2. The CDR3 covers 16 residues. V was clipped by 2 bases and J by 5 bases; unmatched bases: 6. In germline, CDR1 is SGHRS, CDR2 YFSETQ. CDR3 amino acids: CASSLPTSGINNEQFF. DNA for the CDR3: TGCGCCAGCAGCTTACCGACTAGCGGGATCAACAATGAGCAGTTCTTC.

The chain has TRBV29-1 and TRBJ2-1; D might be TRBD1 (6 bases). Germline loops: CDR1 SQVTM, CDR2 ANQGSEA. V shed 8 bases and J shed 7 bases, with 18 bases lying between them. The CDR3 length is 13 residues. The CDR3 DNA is TGCAGCCTCGGACAGAATAGTGGTAATGAGCAGTTCTTC. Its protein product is CSLGQNSGNEQFF.